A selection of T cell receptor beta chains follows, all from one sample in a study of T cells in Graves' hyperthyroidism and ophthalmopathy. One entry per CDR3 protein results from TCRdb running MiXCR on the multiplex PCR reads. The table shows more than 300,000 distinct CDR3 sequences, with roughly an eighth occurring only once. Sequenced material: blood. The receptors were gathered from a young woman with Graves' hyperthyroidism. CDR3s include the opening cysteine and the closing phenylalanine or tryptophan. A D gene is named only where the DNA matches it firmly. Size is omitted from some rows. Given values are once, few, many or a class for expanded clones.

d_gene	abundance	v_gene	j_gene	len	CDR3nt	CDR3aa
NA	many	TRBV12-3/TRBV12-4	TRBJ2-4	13	TGTGCCAGCAGCCGGGACACCAAAAACATTCAGTACTTC	CASSRDTKNIQYF
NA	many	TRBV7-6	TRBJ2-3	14	TGTGCCAGCAGCTCCGGCGGGGCCACAGATACGCAGTATTTT	CASSSGGATDTQYF
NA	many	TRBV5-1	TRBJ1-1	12	TGCGCCAGCCAGGACATTGGCTCTGAAGCTTTCTTT	CASQDIGSEAFF
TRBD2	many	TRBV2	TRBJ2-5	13	TGTGCCAGCAGTACGGGAGGTGGGGAGACCCAGTACTTC	CASSTGGGETQYF
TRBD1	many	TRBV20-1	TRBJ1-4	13	TGCAGTGCTTGGGGACAGGGGGAAGAAAAACTGTTTTTT	CSAWGQGEEKLFF
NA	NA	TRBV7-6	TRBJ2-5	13	TGTGCCAGCAGTGAATATATTGGGGGAACCCAGTACTTC	CASSEYIGGTQYF
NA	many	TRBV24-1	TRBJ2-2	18	TGTGCCACCAGTGATTTTCAGCCCGGAATAACAGGGCCCGGGGAGCTGTTTTTT	CATSDFQPGITGPGELFF
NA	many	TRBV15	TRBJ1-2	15	TGTGCCACCAGCAGAGCCGGGGAGCGCCGGTTTGGCTACACCTTC	CATSRAGERRFGYTF
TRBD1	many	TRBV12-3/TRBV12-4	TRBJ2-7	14	TGTGCCAGCAGCAAGGGACAGGGGAGCTACGAGCAGTACTTC	CASSKGQGSYEQYF
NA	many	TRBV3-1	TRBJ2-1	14	TGTGCCAGCAGCCAAGAGGTAGTACTCAATGAGCAGTTCTTC	CASSQEVVLNEQFF
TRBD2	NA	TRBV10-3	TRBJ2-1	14	TGTGCCATCAGTGTGACTAGCGGGGGCCTCCAGCAGTTCTTC	CAISVTSGGLQQFF
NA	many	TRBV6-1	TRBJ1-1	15	TGTGCCAGCAGCGGAACCGGGACGGCGAACACTGAAGCTTTCTTT	CASSGTGTANTEAFF
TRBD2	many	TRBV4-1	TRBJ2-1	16	TGCGCCAGCAGCCAATTCGGGACTAGCGGGAACAATGAGCAGTTCTTC	CASSQFGTSGNNEQFF
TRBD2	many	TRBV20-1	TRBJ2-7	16	TGCAGTGCCCCTCGGCTAGCGGAACCGGCGATCTACGAGCAGTACTTC	CSAPRLAEPAIYEQYF
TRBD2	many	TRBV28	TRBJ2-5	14	TGTGCCAGCAGCGCCGGGACTAGCGGAGAGACCCAGTACTTC	CASSAGTSGETQYF
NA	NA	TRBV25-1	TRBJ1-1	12	TGTGCCAGCAGTGAATATACGGCTGAAGCTTTCTTT	CASSEYTAEAFF
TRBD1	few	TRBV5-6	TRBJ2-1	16	TGTGCCAGCAGCTCCATCGCGGGACAGGGGGCGAATGAGCAGTTCTTC	CASSSIAGQGANEQFF
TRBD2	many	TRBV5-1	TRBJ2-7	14	TGCGCCAGCAGCCCCGGACAGCGGGAGCTTCAGCAGTACTTC	CASSPGQRELQQYF
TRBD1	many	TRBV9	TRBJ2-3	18	TGTGCCAGCAGCGTAGCCCTCACTTCCGGGACAGCCAGAGATACGCAGTATTTT	CASSVALTSGTARDTQYF
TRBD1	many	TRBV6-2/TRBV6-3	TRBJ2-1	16	TGTGCCACCAACAACCAGCTGGGGACAGGGGACAATGAGCAGTTCTTC	CATNNQLGTGDNEQFF
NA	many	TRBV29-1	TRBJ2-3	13	TGCAGCGTTGAACACCCATTCACAGATACGCAGTATTTT	CSVEHPFTDTQYF
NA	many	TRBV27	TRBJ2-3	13	TGTGCCAGCAGTTCCCTGGCGTCAGATACGCAGTATTTT	CASSSLASDTQYF
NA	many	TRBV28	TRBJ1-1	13	TGTGCCAGCGGGCCCCTATGGCGCACTGAAGCTTTCTTT	CASGPLWRTEAFF
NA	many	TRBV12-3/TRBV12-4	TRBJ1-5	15	TGTGCCAGCAGTTTTCGGCAGGGGAGTGGACAGCCCCAGCATTTT	CASSFRQGSGQPQHF
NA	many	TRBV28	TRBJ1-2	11	TGTGCCAGCAGCCCGGAATATGGCTACACCTTC	CASSPEYGYTF
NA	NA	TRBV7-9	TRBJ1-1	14	TGTGCCAGCAGCTCGCGAGAGGGGATTTCGGAAGCTTTCTTT	CASSSREGISEAFF
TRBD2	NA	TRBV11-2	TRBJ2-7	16	TGTGCCAGCAGCTTACATCTAGCGGGAGGGCCCTACGAGCAGTACTTC	CASSLHLAGGPYEQYF
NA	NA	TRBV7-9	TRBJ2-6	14	TGTGCCGGGCAGGGTTTCTCTGGGGCCAACGTCCTGACTTTC	CAGQGFSGANVLTF
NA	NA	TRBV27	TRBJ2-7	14	TGTGCCAGCAGTTTATCAGCGACAAGCTACGAGCAGTACTTC	CASSLSATSYEQYF
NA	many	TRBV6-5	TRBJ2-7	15	TGTGCCAGCAGTTACAGGGACCCTACCGCCTACGAGCAGTACTTC	CASSYRDPTAYEQYF
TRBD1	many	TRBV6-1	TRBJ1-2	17	TGTGCCAGCAGCTCCGCCCTACCGGGACAGGGGGACTATGGCTACACCTTC	CASSSALPGQGDYGYTF
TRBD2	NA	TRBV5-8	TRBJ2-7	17	TGTGCCAGCAGCTTCAGGACTAGCGGGAGGGCCAATTACGAGCAGTACTTC	CASSFRTSGRANYEQYF
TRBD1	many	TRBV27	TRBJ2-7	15	TGTGCCAGCAGCTATCCGGGACAGAGGGCCTACGAGCAGTACTTC	CASSYPGQRAYEQYF
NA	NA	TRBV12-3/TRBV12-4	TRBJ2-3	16	TGTGCCAGCAGCCAAGGTCAGGTTAGCTTGGCAGATACGCAGTATTTT	CASSQGQVSLADTQYF
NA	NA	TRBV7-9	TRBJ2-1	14	TGTGCCAGCAGCCCCACGAGCTCCTACAATGAGCATTTCTTC	CASSPTSSYNEHFF
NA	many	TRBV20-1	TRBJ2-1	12	TGCAGTGCTAGAGCGGGAAACAATGAGCAGTTCTTC	CSARAGNNEQFF
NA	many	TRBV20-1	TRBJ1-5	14	TGCAGTGCTAGAGATGGTTTCATGGATCAGCCCCAGCATTTT	CSARDGFMDQPQHF
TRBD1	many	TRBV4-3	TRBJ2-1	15	TGCGCCAGCAGCAGGGAAGACAGGGGAGATCATGAGCAGTTCTTC	CASSREDRGDHEQFF
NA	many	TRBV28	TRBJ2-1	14	TGTGCCAGCAGTTTCGTTAGCTCCTACAATGAGCAGTTCTTC	CASSFVSSYNEQFF
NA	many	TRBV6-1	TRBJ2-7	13	TGTGCCAGCAGTTTCGAGGGACTCTACGAGCAGTACTTC	CASSFEGLYEQYF
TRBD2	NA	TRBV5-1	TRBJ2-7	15	TGCGCCAGCGGGACCGGACTAGCGGGATTTTACGAGCAGTACTTC	CASGTGLAGFYEQYF
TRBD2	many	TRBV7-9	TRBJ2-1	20	TGTGCCAGCAGCTCGAATGCCGGACTAGCGGGACCAAGATCCTACAATGAGCAGTTCTTC	CASSSNAGLAGPRSYNEQFF
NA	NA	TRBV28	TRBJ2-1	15	TGTGCCAGCAGTTTATTGGCAGGCAAGGGGAATGAGCAGTTCTTC	CASSLLAGKGNEQFF
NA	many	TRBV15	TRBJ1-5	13	TGTGCCACCAGCGCAGGCCGCGATCAGCCCCAGCATTTT	CATSAGRDQPQHF
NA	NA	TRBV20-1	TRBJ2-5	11	TGCAGTGCTAGTATCGGGGAGACCCAGTACTTC	CSASIGETQYF
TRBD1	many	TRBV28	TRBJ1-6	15	TGTGCCAGCAGTTTCGCCCAGGGGGAAAATTCACCCCTCCACTTT	CASSFAQGENSPLHF
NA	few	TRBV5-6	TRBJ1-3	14	TGTGCCAGCAGCTCCTCAGGGATGGGAAACACCATATATTTT	CASSSSGMGNTIYF
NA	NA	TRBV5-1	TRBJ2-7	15	TGCGCCAGCAGCTTGGGTCTGGACAGTACGCTCGAGCAGTACTTC	CASSLGLDSTLEQYF
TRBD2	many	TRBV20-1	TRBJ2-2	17	TGCAGTGCTAGACAAATCGCAGCGGGAGGGCCTTACGGGGAGCTGTTTTTT	CSARQIAAGGPYGELFF
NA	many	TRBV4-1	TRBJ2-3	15	TGCGCCAGCAGCCAAGCGGGCTTGAATCCAGATACGCAGTATTTT	CASSQAGLNPDTQYF
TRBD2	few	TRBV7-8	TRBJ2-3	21	TGTGCCAGCAGCTTAGAATCTCTATTTTCGGAGCGGGGGGATAGCACAGATACGCAGTATTTT	CASSLESLFSERGDSTDTQYF
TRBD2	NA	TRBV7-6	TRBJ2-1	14	TGTGCCAGCAGCCCAGTGGCTAGCGGGAATGAGCAGTTCTTC	CASSPVASGNEQFF
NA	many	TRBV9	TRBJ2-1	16	TGTGCCAGCAGCTCCCAGAGGGGAGGAGGGTTGAGTGAGCAGTTCTTC	CASSSQRGGGLSEQFF
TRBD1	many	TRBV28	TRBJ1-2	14	TGTGCCAGCAGCCCAAACAGGGGCTCAGGCGACTACACCTTC	CASSPNRGSGDYTF